The TCR beta chain under discussion was sequenced for a study of blood T cell repertoires in COVID-19 (dated by TCRdb to the early 2020s). Some background on the complete study: Samples from collaborators originated in the United States, Italy and Spain and spanned both the acute and convalescent phases of COVID-19. The prospective study material was composed of cDNA or gDNA derived from T cells, B-cell-depleted T cells, or PBMCs. Deeply sampled blood TCRbeta repertoires from subjects exposed to, actively infected with, or recovered from COVID-19 were included in the dataset. The repertoires were made available in a free public database intended to serve as a resource for research on the immune response to SARS-CoV-2. The samples were drawn from the first 160 participants of the ongoing ImmuneRACE study and from over a thousand subjects provided by 6 global collaborators. Sample metadata almost always included a de-identified subject ID, COVID-19 status, age in years and sex. Where available, HLA class I and class II types were taken from metadata supplied by the sample provider and were not determined by assay-based typing.

The immunoSEQ Assay, a bias-controlled multiplex PCR, was used to amplify TCRbeta CDR3 regions from genomic DNA. Under the source paper's analysis protocol: The number of nucleated cells in each sample was estimated by amplification of reference gene primers within the assay. To quantify the absolute abundance of each unique TCRbeta CDR3 rearrangement, sequence reads were collapsed and filtered. For each sample, productive Simpson clonality was calculated by taking the square root of Simpson's diversity index across productive rearrangements. TCRdb mirrors the immuneACCESS table, restricted to in-frame sequences. Some clones are absent from its copies; in checked studies, under half trace to an unresolved V gene, and the reason for the others is unknown. V and J calls and clone size are given by that table; D and trimming were obtained from the DNA. This sample lists roughly 360,000 clones; over 75% were detected once. The ten largest account for about 1.5% of the sample.

Broader findings and caveats from the paper: The quantity of clinical and demographic metadata differed by source and by participant and was supplied without curation.

Enrolling through a virtual design, the prospective study's participants ranged in age from roughly 18 to 89 years and lived across roughly 23 United States geographic areas. To assign participants to cohorts, the prospective study relied on clinical history that participants themselves reported in a screening survey and a study questionnaire. Recovered participants in ImmuneRACE Cohort 3 were defined as having two consecutive negative NP/OP PCR tests, clearance from a healthcare professional, or resolution of symptoms. In the prospective study, whole blood, serum and a nasopharyngeal or oropharyngeal swab were collected from each participant by mobile phlebotomists. Additional blood draws and questionnaires over an approximately 2-month period could optionally be provided by prospective study participants. Before DNA extraction, prospective study blood samples were shipped either frozen or at room temperature.

Concerning this clone itself: Its cognate antigen has yet to be identified. Base qualities are not recorded, but no much larger clone differs from it by a single base.

The cysteine opens and the phenylalanine closes a CDR3 of 13 amino acids. CDR3 DNA only is kept here, 39 bases in frame from base 1. CDR1 SEHNR and CDR2 FQNEAQ were looked up in the germline V gene (reference sequence). V gives up 3 bases and J gives up 4 bases, and the segment between their germline ends measures 9 bases. In this chain, TRBV7-9 is recombined with TRBJ1-2; the D gene remains uncertain. Sample: PBMCs or T cells enriched from blood (not recorded which). This TCR was recovered from a man in his thirties or forties who had recovered from COVID-19. The DNA sequence is TGTGCCAGCAGCTTGGAGGTCCCCTATGGCTACACCTTC. Its coded protein is CASSLEVPYGYTF.